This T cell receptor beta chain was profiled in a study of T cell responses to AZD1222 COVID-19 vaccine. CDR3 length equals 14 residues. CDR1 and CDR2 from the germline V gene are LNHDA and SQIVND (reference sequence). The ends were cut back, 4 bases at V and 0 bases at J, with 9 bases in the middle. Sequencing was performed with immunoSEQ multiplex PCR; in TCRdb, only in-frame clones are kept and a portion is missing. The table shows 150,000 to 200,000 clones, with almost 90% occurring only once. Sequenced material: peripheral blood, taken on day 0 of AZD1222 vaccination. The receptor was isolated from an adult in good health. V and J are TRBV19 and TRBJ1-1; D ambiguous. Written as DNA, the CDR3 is TGTGCCAGTAGTACAGGAACCATGAACACTGAAGCTTTCTTT. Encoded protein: CASSTGTMNTEAFF.